Each of the 31 T cell receptor beta chains below was sequenced from the same sample in a study of Ad26.COV2.S vaccination and SARS-CoV-2 variants. The data were produced by immunoSEQ multiplex PCR, yet TCRdb's version contains in-frame clones alone and is incomplete. In the table there are approximately 90,000 clones, roughly 85% of which are singletons. The source was peripheral blood, collected after recovery from COVID-19. All receptors come from a human donor who had recovered from COVID-19.

V gene TRBV27 combines with J gene TRBJ1-1; D not certain. Per germline, CDR1 MNHEY and CDR2 SMNVEV (reference sequence). The CDR3 has 13 residues. V lost 3 bases to trimming and J lost 2 bases, with 7 bases between them. This chain's CDR3 is CASSLTVNTEAFF. CDR3 DNA sequence: TGTGCCAGCAGTTTGACGGTAAACACTGAAGCTTTCTTT.

This sequence joins TRBV7-2 and TRBJ2-7; no clear D gene. The CDR3 loop spans 12 amino acids. Trimming stripped 5 bases from V and 2 bases from J, with 7 bases between. Germline CDR1 reads SGHTA; CDR2 reads FQGNSA. The CDR3 protein is CASSQATYEQYF. The CDR3 coding sequence is TGTGCCAGCAGCCAAGCAACCTACGAGCAGTACTTC. The full variable domain, in which reference TRBV7-2 and TRBJ2-7 provide the parts outside the CDR3, is GAGVSQSPSNKVTEKGKDVELRCDPISGHTALYWYRQSLGQGLEFLIYFQGNSAPDKSGLPSDRFSAERTGGSVSTLTIQRTQQEDSAVYLCASSQATYEQYFGPGTRLTVT.

This clone appeared once. V usage is TRBV6-5 and J usage is TRBJ2-6; D is unclear. Trimming left V 0 bases short and J 0 bases short, with 6 bases between. The CDR3 has 16 amino acids. Per germline, CDR1 MNHEY and CDR2 SVGAGI. CDR3 bases: TGTGCCAGCAGTTACTCTTCCTCCTCTGGGGCCAACGTCCTGACTTTC. Amino acids: CASSYSSSSGANVLTF.

V is TRBV7-3 and J is TRBJ1-4; the D is unclear. Trimming cost V 4 bases and J 0 bases, with 6 bases left between them. The CDR3 sequence is 14 residues long. The germline CDR1 and CDR2 sequences are SGHTA and FQGTGA. The CDR3 reads CASSSSSTNEKLFF. The DNA for the CDR3 is TGTGCCAGCAGCTCCTCATCAACTAATGAAAAACTGTTTTTT. Complete variable domain (other parts from reference TRBV7-3 and TRBJ1-4): GAGVSQTPSNKVTEKGKYVELRCDPISGHTALYWYRQSLGQGPEFLIYFQGTGAADDSGLPNDRFFAVRPEGSVSTLKIQRTERGDSAVYLCASSSSSTNEKLFFGSGTQLSVL.

This sequence joins TRBV7-9 and TRBJ1-5; no definite D call. Germline V gene lookup returns CDR1 SEHNR and CDR2 FQNEAQ (reference sequence). The CDR3 runs 14 residues. The V and J ends lost 4 bases and 1 base respectively, with 8 bases between them. Here the CDR3 reads CASSSSDSNQPQHF. CDR3 in DNA: TGTGCCAGCAGCTCCTCCGACAGCAATCAGCCCCAGCATTTT.

Many counts were recorded for this clone. Distinct nucleotide sequences in the sample also encode this CDR3. The chain has TRBV4-3 and TRBJ1-6; TRBD1 might be the D (5 bases). Germline assignment: CDR1 LGHNA and CDR2 YSLEER. The length of the CDR3 is 17 residues. Trimming shortened V by 0 bases and J by 0 bases, and 9 bases separated the two germline ends. This CDR3 reads CASSQDRGSSYNSPLHF. The CDR3 DNA follows: TGCGCCAGCAGCCAAGATCGGGGGAGCTCCTATAATTCACCCCTCCACTTT.

There are a few counts of this clone. The chain employs TRBV2 and TRBJ2-3, with D unclear. The CDR3 totals 12 residues. The germline V and J ends were trimmed by 7 bases and 3 bases, with 8 bases remaining between them. Looked up from germline, CDR1 is SNHLY and CDR2 is FYNNEI. The DNA of the CDR3 is TGTGCCAGCAAGGAAGCAACAGATACGCAGTATTTT. This gives the protein CASKEATDTQYF. The full variable domain, in which reference TRBV2 and TRBJ2-3 provide the parts outside the CDR3, is EPEVTQTPSHQVTQMGQEVILRCVPISNHLYFYWYRQILGQKVEFLVSFYNNEISEKSEIFDDQFSVERPDGSNFTLKIRSTKLEDSAMYFCASKEATDTQYFGPGTRLTVL.

The rearrangement links TRBV23-1 to TRBJ1-3; D possibly corresponds to TRBD1 (6 bases). TRBV23-1 is an open reading frame whose function is uncertain. Trimming shortened V by 2 bases and J by 6 bases, and 26 bases separated the two germline ends. The CDR3 sequence is 19 residues long. Here the CDR3 reads CASSQLNTDRKGYENTIYF. The CDR3 DNA reads TGCGCCAGCAGTCAACTAAATACGGACAGAAAGGGGTACGAAAACACCATATATTTT.

This chain joins TRBV5-8 and TRBJ1-5, with D uncertain. Germline V gives CDR1 SGHTS, CDR2 YDEGEE. This CDR3 has 15 residues. Trimming stripped 4 bases from V and 0 bases from J, with 11 bases between. The CDR3, as DNA: TGTGCCAGCAGCACTGACGGACTTAGCAATCAGCCCCAGCATTTT. It specifies CASSTDGLSNQPQHF.

The chain is built from TRBV29-1 and TRBJ2-1, with 10 bases lining up with TRBD2. Germline CDR1 and CDR2: SQVTM and ANQGSEA. This CDR3 region has 14 residues. J was trimmed by 6 bases and V by 6 bases; bases with no gene match: 8. The DNA of the CDR3 is TGCAGCGTGGCCCCTAGCGGGAGTCCCAATGAGCAGTTCTTC. This translates into CSVAPSGSPNEQFF.

The V gene is TRBV6-2 or TRBV6-3, the J gene TRBJ2-7, with TRBD1 as a possible D gene (6 bases). Germline V gives CDR1 MNHEY, CDR2 SVGEGT. The CDR3 totals 14 residues. V lost 0 bases, J lost 4 bases, and 10 bases lay in between. The CDR3 coding sequence is TGTGCCAGCAGTTACTCGAAAAGGGGGTACGAGCAGTACTTC. This gives the protein CASSYSKRGYEQYF.

The J gene is TRBJ1-2, the V gene TRBV7-8; no clear D. The CDR3 spans 13 residues. CDR1 and CDR2 (germline): SGHVS, FQNEAQ. V was shortened by 3 bases and J by 10 bases, with 15 bases between the two germline ends. The CDR3 loop reads CASSFEDQIIYTF. The CDR3 DNA sequence: TGTGCCAGCAGCTTCGAAGACCAGATTATCTACACCTTC.

The chain combines TRBV18 with TRBJ1-1, with D perhaps TRBD1 (6 bases). This CDR3 comprises 13 residues. Trimming took off 3 bases at V and 2 bases at J, with 7 bases between the two ends. Germline lookup yields CDR1 KGHSH and CDR2 LQKENI. The CDR3: CASSPDSNTEAFF. CDR3 sequence (DNA): TGTGCCAGCTCACCGGACAGTAACACTGAAGCTTTCTTT.

This clone was recorded only once. This sequence joins TRBV21-1 and TRBJ2-3; the table assigns TRBD2, which was not confirmed against the DNA. TRBV21-1 is an annotated pseudogene. The CDR3 has 15 residues. CDR3 in amino acids: CASRLAGVPQDTQYF. The DNA for the CDR3 is TGTGCCAGCAGGCTAGCGGGAGTACCTCAAGATACGCAGTATTTT.

This clone was seen only once. Compared with germline, one end of the junction differs, possibly owing to a read error. The V gene is TRBV6-1, the J gene TRBJ2-7; D remains unclear. The germline gives CDR1 MNHNS, CDR2 SASEGT. The CDR3 loop spans 13 amino acids. The CDR3: CASNEVGLGEQYF. The CDR3 DNA sequence: TGTGCCAGCAATGAAGTGGGGTTGGGCGAGCAGTACTTC.

The rearrangement joins TRBV9 to TRBJ1-6; 8 bases fit TRBD1. The CDR3 extends over 15 amino acids. J gave up 8 bases and V 5 bases, and 9 bases lay outside the gene matches. Germline CDR1 SGDLS, CDR2 YYNGEE. The CDR3 is CASREDDRGYSPLHF. The CDR3 coding sequence is TGTGCCAGCAGAGAGGATGACAGGGGTTATTCACCCCTCCACTTT.

This clone was seen only a few times. The rearrangement links TRBV3-1 (or the pseudogene TRBV3-2) to TRBJ1-1; D remains unclear. Germline assignment: CDR1 LGHDT and CDR2 YNNKEL (reference sequence). Trimming took 6 bases from V and 14 from J, leaving 16 bases between them. The CDR3 loop spans 11 amino acids. Here the CDR3 reads CASRSQSGVFF. In nucleotides, the CDR3 is TGTGCCAGCAGGTCTCAAAGCGGCGTATTCTTT.

The V gene is TRBV7-9, the J gene TRBJ2-4; D may be TRBD2 (5 bases). This CDR3 region has 15 residues. V shed 5 bases and J shed 1 base, with 12 bases lying between them. CDR1 and CDR2 (germline): SEHNR, FQNEAQ (reference sequence). DNA for the CDR3: TGTGCCAGCAGCCCCGCGAGGGCGGCCAAAAACATTCAGTACTTC. Translating gives CASSPARAAKNIQYF.

This chain links TRBV7-4 with TRBJ2-3; the D is unclear. The CDR3 is made up of 11 amino acids. Looked up from germline, CDR1 is SGHVT and CDR2 is SQSDAQ. Trimming pared 3 bases from V and 5 bases from J, leaving 3 bases between. The CDR3: CASSLKDTQYF. DNA of the CDR3: TGTGCCAGCAGCTTGAAAGATACGCAGTATTTT.

This clone was seen more than once but under ten times. The chain carries TRBV4-3 and TRBJ1-6; D is undetermined. The V end was cut by 0 bases, the J end by 8 bases, with 8 bases between. Germline lookup yields CDR1 LGHNA and CDR2 YSLEER. This CDR3 comprises 14 residues. The CDR3, as DNA: TGCGCCAGCAGCCAAGATTGGGCCCATTCACCCCTCCACTTT. This encodes CASSQDWAHSPLHF.

The gene calls are TRBV13 and TRBJ2-5; D might be TRBD1 (7 bases). Germline V gene data show CDR1 as PRHDT and CDR2 as FYEKMQ (reference sequence). The CDR3 runs 13 residues. Trimming pared 5 bases from V and 11 bases from J, leaving 18 bases between. The CDR3 DNA reads as TGTGCCAGCAGCCCGCGGGACAGCATGGGGCAGTACTTC. Translation gives CASSPRDSMGQYF.

The chain links TRBV4-2 to TRBJ1-1, with D possibly TRBD1 on 5 matching bases. Germline CDR1 and CDR2: LGHNA and YNFKEQ. CDR3 length: 14 residues. V lost 0 bases and J 4 bases, leaving 9 bases between the germline ends. DNA of the CDR3: TGTGCCAGCAGCCAAGACTCCCAGGGCACTGAAGCTTTCTTT. Protein product: CASSQDSQGTEAFF.

V usage is TRBV6-2 or TRBV6-3 and J usage is TRBJ2-3; tentatively, D is TRBD1 or TRBD2 (5 bases each). The CDR3 runs to 14 residues. V lost 5 bases and J 0 bases, leaving 9 bases between the germline ends. Germline lookup yields CDR1 MNHEY and CDR2 SVGEGT. The CDR3 is CASSRDGSTDTQYF. The DNA of the CDR3 is TGTGCCAGCAGTCGGGACGGGAGCACAGATACGCAGTATTTT.

The genes are TRBV24-1 and TRBJ1-2; D not certain. This CDR3 comprises 13 residues. V was trimmed by 7 bases and J by 8 bases, leaving 16 bases between them. The germline V gene encodes CDR1 KGHDR and CDR2 SFDVKD. The CDR3 spells CATSQVDWWGYTF. As DNA, the CDR3 is TGTGCCACCAGCCAGGTGGACTGGTGGGGCTACACCTTC.

The chain carries TRBV5-5 and TRBJ2-7; D is unresolved. The V and J ends lost 2 bases and 2 bases respectively, with 14 bases between them. Germline-derived CDR1 and CDR2 are SGHKS and YYEKEE (reference sequence). This CDR3 comprises 15 residues. CDR3 sequence: CASSFQASITYEQYF. CDR3 nucleotides: TGTGCCAGCAGCTTTCAGGCTTCAATAACCTACGAGCAGTACTTC.

Only a few counts were recorded for this clone. The chain joins TRBV7-9 to TRBJ2-7; D may be TRBD1 (5 bases). The ends were cut back, 5 bases at V and 0 bases at J, with 14 bases in the middle. Germline lookup yields CDR1 SEHNR and CDR2 FQNEAQ (reference sequence). The CDR3 contains 15 residues. CDR3 amino acids: CASSPPVTASYEQYF. In DNA form, the CDR3 reads TGTGCCAGCAGCCCGCCCGTGACAGCCTCCTACGAGCAGTACTTC.

The chain links TRBV28 to TRBJ2-3; 7 nucleotides agree with TRBD2. The CDR3 loop spans 16 amino acids. With V trimmed by 2 bases and J by 3 bases, 8 bases remained unmatched. Germline CDR1 MDHEN, CDR2 SYDVKM. The CDR3 is CASSLSGRARTDTQYF. The CDR3 DNA reads as TGTGCCAGCAGTTTAAGTGGGAGGGCGAGAACAGATACGCAGTATTTT.

This clone was recorded a few times. The chain links TRBV13 to TRBJ2-7; tentatively, D is TRBD1 (5 bases). The CDR3 loop spans 16 amino acids. V was clipped by 3 bases and J by 0 bases, with 15 bases between them. Germline V gene data show CDR1 as PRHDT and CDR2 as FYEKMQ (reference sequence). CDR3 loop: CASSLATGRISYEQYF. Written as DNA, the CDR3 is TGTGCCAGCAGCTTGGCAACAGGCCGAATCTCCTACGAGCAGTACTTC.

The CDR3 DNA sequence: TGTGCCAGCAGCCCACGAGAGGGCCCGGGGGAAAAACTGTTTTTT. Its translation: CASSPREGPGEKLFF. The chain joins TRBV7-8 to TRBJ1-4; D is unclear. With 5 bases removed from V and 8 bases from J, the gap between germline ends came to 18 bases. CDR1 is SGHVS and CDR2 is FQNEAQ in the germline V gene. CDR3 length: 15 amino acids.

V gene TRBV24-1 combines with J gene TRBJ2-1, with D possibly matching TRBD1 (6 bases). Trimming stripped 4 bases from V and 6 bases from J, with 12 bases between. There are 14 residues in the CDR3. Germline V gene sequence: CDR1 KGHDR, CDR2 SFDVKD. CDR3 region: CATSDTRGRNEQFF. The CDR3 nucleotides are TGTGCCACCAGTGACACCAGGGGCCGCAATGAGCAGTTCTTC.

The chain combines TRBV28 with TRBJ2-2; D remains ambiguous. CDR1 is MDHEN and CDR2 is SYDVKM in the germline V gene. V was pared by 2 bases and J by 4 bases, with 11 bases between. The CDR3 has 15 residues. CDR3 residues: CASSLTVMGTGELFF. The CDR3 DNA is TGTGCCAGCAGTTTAACGGTCATGGGCACCGGGGAGCTGTTTTTT.